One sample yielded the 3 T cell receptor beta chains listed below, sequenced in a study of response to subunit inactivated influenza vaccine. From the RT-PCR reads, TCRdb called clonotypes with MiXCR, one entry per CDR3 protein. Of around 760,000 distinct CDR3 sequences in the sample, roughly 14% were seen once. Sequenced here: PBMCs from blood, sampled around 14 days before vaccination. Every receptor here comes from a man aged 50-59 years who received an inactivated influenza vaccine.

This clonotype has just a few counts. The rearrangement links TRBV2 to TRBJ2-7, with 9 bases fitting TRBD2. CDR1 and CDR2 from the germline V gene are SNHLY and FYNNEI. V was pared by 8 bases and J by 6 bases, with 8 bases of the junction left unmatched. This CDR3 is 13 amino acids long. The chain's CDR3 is CASVASGIPEQYF. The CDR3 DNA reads TGTGCCAGCGTCGCTAGCGGGATCCCCGAGCAGTACTTC.

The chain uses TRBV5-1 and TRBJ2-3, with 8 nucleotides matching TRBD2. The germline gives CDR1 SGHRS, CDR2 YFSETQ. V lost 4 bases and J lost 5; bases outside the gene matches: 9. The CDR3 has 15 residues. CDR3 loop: CASSRGRGAVDTQYF. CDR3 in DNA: TGCGCCAGCAGCCGGGGGCGGGGGGCAGTAGATACGCAGTATTTT.

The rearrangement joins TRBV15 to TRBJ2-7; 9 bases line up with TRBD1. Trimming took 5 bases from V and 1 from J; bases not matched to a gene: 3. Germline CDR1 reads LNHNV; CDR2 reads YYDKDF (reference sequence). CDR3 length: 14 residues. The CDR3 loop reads CATSLDRGSYEQYF. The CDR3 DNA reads TGTGCCACCAGCTTGGACAGGGGTTCCTACGAGCAGTACTTC.